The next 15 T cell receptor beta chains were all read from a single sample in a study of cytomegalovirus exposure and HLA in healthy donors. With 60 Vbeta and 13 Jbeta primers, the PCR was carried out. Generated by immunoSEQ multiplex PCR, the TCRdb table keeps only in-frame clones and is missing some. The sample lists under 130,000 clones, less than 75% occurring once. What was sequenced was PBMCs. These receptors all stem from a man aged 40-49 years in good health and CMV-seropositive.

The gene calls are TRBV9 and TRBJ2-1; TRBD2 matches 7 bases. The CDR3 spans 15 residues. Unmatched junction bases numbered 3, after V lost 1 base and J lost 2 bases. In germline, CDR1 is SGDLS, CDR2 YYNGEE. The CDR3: CASSVTSVTYNEQFF. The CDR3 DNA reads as TGTGCCAGCAGCGTAACTAGCGTAACCTACAATGAGCAGTTCTTC.

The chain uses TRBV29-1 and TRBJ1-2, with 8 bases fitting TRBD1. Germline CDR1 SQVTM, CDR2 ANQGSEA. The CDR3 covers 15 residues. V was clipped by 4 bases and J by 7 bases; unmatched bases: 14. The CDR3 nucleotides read TGCAGCGTTGCCCATAATGGCAGGGGGCAGAGTGGCTACACCTTC. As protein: CSVAHNGRGQSGYTF.

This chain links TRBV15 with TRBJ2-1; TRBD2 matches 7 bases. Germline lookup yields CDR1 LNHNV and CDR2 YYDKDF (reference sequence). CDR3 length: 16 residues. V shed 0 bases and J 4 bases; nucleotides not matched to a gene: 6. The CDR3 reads CATSRDWEGLYNEQFF. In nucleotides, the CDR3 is TGTGCCACCAGCAGAGATTGGGAGGGATTATACAATGAGCAGTTCTTC.

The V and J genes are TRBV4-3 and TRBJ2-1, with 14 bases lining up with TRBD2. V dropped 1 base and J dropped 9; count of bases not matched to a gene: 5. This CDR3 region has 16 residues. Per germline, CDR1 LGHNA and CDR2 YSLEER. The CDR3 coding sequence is TGCGCCAGCAGCCAAGCCCAGGGACTAGCGGGAGTTGAGCAGTTCTTC. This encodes CASSQAQGLAGVEQFF.

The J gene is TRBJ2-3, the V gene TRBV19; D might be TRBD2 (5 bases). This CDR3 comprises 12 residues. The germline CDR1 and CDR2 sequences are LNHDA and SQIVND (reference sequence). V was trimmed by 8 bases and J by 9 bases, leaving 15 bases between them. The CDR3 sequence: CASSSRRGTQYF. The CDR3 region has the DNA TGTGCCAGTTCATCCCGCAGAGGGACGCAGTATTTT.

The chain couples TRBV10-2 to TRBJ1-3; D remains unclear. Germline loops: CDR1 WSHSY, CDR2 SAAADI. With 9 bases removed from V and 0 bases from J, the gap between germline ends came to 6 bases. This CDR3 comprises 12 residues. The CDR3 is CASGLSGNTIYF. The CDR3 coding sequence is TGCGCCAGTGGCCTCTCTGGAAACACCATATATTTT.

The CDR3 loop is CASSEGLRNTGELFF. The CDR3 DNA is TGTGCCAGCAGCGAAGGACTCAGAAACACCGGGGAGCTGTTTTTT. The rearrangement links TRBV9 to TRBJ2-2; D may be TRBD2 (5 bases). CDR3 length: 15 amino acids. With 3 bases removed from V and 2 bases from J, the gap between germline ends came to 11 bases. The germline V gene has CDR1 SGDLS and CDR2 YYNGEE.

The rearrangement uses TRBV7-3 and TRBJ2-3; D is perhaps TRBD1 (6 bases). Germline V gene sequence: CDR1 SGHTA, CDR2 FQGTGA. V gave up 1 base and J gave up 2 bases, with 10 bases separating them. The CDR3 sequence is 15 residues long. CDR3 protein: CASSLIGGSTDTQYF. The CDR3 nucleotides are TGTGCCAGCAGCTTAATAGGGGGTTCCACAGATACGCAGTATTTT.

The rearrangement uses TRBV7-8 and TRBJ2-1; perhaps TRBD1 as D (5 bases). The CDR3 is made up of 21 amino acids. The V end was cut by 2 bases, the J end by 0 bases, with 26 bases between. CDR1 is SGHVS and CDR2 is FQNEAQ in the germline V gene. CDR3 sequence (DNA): TGTGCCAGCAGCTTAAGGGCCCCGGCAGGGAAGTTGGCGGCCTCCTACAATGAGCAGTTCTTC. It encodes CASSLRAPAGKLAASYNEQFF.

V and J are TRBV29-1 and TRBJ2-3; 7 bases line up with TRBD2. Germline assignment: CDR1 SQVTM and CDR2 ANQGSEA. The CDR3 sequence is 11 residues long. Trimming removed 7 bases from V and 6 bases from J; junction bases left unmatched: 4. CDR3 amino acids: CSGWGGDTQYF. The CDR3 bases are TGCAGCGGGTGGGGGGGGGATACGCAGTATTTT.

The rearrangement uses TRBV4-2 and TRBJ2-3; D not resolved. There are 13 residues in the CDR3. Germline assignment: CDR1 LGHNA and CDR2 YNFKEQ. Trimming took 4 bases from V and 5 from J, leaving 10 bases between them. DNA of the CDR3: TGTGCCAGCAGCCTCGGAGAGGAAGATACGCAGTATTTT. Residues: CASSLGEEDTQYF.

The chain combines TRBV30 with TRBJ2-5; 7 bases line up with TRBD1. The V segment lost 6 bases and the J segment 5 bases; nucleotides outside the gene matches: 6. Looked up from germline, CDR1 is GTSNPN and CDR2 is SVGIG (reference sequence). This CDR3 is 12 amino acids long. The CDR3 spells CACSTGTETQYF. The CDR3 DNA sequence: TGTGCCTGCTCGACAGGGACCGAGACCCAGTACTTC.

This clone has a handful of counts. The DNA of the CDR3 is TGTGCCAGCAGCTTTATGGACACCACCTACGAGCAGTACGTC. Its translation is CASSFMDTTYEQYV. The chain has TRBV11-3 and TRBJ2-7; the D gene is possibly TRBD1 (5 bases). The V end lost 3 bases, the J end lost 2 bases, and 11 bases lay between the germline ends. In germline, CDR1 is SGHNT, CDR2 YENEEA. This CDR3 spans 14 amino acids.

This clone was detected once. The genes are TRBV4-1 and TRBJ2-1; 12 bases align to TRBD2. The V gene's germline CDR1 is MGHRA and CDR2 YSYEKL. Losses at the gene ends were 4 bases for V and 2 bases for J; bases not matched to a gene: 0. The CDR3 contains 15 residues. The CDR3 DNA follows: TGCGCCAGCAGCCGGACTAGCGGGACCTACAATGAGCAGTTCTTC. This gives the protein CASSRTSGTYNEQFF.

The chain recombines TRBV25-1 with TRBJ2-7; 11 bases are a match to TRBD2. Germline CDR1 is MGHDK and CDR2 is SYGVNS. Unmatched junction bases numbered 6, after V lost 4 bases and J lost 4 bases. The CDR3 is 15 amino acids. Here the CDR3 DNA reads TGTGCCAGCAGTGGGATACTAGCGGGAGTGTACGAGCAGTACTTC. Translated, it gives CASSGILAGVYEQYF.